This T cell receptor (beta chain) appears in the sequencing data of a study of T cell responses to AZD1222 COVID-19 vaccine. Sequencing was performed with immunoSEQ multiplex PCR; in TCRdb, only in-frame clones are kept and a portion is missing. The top ten clones hold 7.5% to 9.5% of a sample with around 110,000 clones, around 92% of them seen once. This CDR3 has 15 amino acids. Germline V gene sequence: CDR1 SGDLS, CDR2 YYNGEE. Losses at the gene ends were 0 bases for V and 5 bases for J; bases not matched to a gene: 6. The source of this sequence is an adult who received the AZD1222 COVID-19 vaccine. Specimen: peripheral blood, collected 28 days after the second AZD1222 dose. The chain links TRBV9 to TRBJ2-5, with 8 bases fitting TRBD2. CDR3 DNA: TGTGCCAGCAGCGTAGATGGGACTAGAGTTGAGACCCAGTACTTC. Protein sequence: CASSVDGTRVETQYF.